Below are 30 T cell receptor beta chains sequenced from a single sample in a study of neoadjuvant anti-PD-1 for oral cavity cancer. Assay used: immunoSEQ multiplex PCR; TCRdb lists only in-frame clones, some missing. This repertoire shows 55,000 to 75,000 clones, 86% found once; its top ten account for 2.5% to 3.5%. This sample's time point: after neoadjuvant nivolumab, at surgical resection. Sequenced material: PBMCs, taken after nivolumab (anti-PD-1) treatment. The receptors come from a person aged 35 to 85 with oral cavity squamous cell carcinoma.

The chain recombines TRBV30 with TRBJ1-1; 7 positions match TRBD1. Trimming took 3 bases from V and 5 from J; bases not matched to a gene: 6. The CDR3 is 13 amino acids. Germline V gene sequence: CDR1 GTSNPN, CDR2 SVGIG (reference sequence). The CDR3 coding sequence is TGTGCCTGGAGGCAGGGGGAATGGACTGAAGCTTTCTTT. Protein sequence: CAWRQGEWTEAFF.

The V call is TRBV5-4, the J call TRBJ1-3; D is ambiguous. V was pared by 0 bases and J by 4 bases, with 14 bases between. The CDR3 runs to 16 residues. Germline V lookup: CDR1 SGHNT, CDR2 YYREEE (reference sequence). In DNA form, the CDR3 reads TGTGCCAGCAGCTTGGAGGGCCGGGTATCCGGAAACACCATATATTTT. Translated: CASSLEGRVSGNTIYF.

This clone was found a few times. The J gene is TRBJ2-7, the V gene TRBV5-5, with D uncertain. The V and J ends lost 0 bases and 2 bases respectively, with 12 bases between them. CDR1 is SGHKS and CDR2 is YYEKEE in the germline V gene (reference sequence). The CDR3 loop spans 15 amino acids. CDR3 in amino acids: CASSLEYEVTYEQYF. The CDR3 coding sequence is TGTGCCAGCAGCTTGGAGTATGAGGTCACCTACGAGCAGTACTTC.

The rearrangement joins TRBV5-1 to TRBJ1-1; D unclear. CDR3 size: 13 residues. The germline V gene has CDR1 SGHRS and CDR2 YFSETQ. The germline V and J ends were trimmed by 5 bases and 5 bases, with 13 bases remaining between them. In nucleotides, the CDR3 is TGCGCCAGCAGATTTTCAGCGGAGACTGAAGCTTTCTTT. Translated, it gives CASRFSAETEAFF.

The chain employs TRBV10-1 and TRBJ2-1; the match to TRBD2 covers 9 bases. This CDR3 comprises 15 residues. CDR1 WNHNN and CDR2 SYGVQD come from the germline V gene (reference sequence). The junction had 6 bases not matched to a gene; V was cut back by 2 bases and J by 7 bases. As DNA, the CDR3 is TGCGCCAGCAGTGAGCCCGGCAGCGGGAGGAATGAGCAGTTCTTC. This codes for CASSEPGSGRNEQFF.

There are a few counts of this clone. The chain uses TRBV7-3 and TRBJ1-3; possible D gene TRBD1, 6 bases. The CDR3 spans 15 residues. V lost 5 bases and J 0 bases, leaving 11 bases between the germline ends. Germline assignment: CDR1 SGHTA and CDR2 FQGTGA. CDR3 DNA: TGTGCCAGCAGCGACCAAGGGGGCTCTGGAAACACCATATATTTT. It yields the protein CASSDQGGSGNTIYF. Looking up the rest from reference TRBV7-3 and TRBJ1-3 gives the full variable domain: GAGVSQTPSNKVTEKGKYVELRCDPISGHTALYWYRQSLGQGPEFLIYFQGTGAADDSGLPNDRFFAVRPEGSVSTLKIQRTERGDSAVYLCASSDQGGSGNTIYFGEGSWLTVV.

The gene calls are TRBV2 and TRBJ1-5; D gene ambiguous. This CDR3 is 14 amino acids long. Trimming took off 4 bases at V and 0 bases at J, with 7 bases between the two ends. The germline gives CDR1 SNHLY, CDR2 FYNNEI. CDR3: CASSVDNSNQPQHF. DNA for the CDR3: TGTGCCAGCAGTGTGGATAATAGCAATCAGCCCCAGCATTTT.

This clone occurred once. This sequence joins TRBV7-3 and TRBJ2-1; D perhaps matches TRBD2 (6 bases). The CDR3 has 16 residues. V lost 0 bases and J 2 bases, leaving 11 bases between the germline ends. CDR1 SGHTA and CDR2 FQGTGA come from the germline V gene. As DNA, the CDR3 is TGTGCCAGCAGCTTAACGTTCGGGGGTACCTACAATGAGCAGTTCTTC. The encoded protein is CASSLTFGGTYNEQFF.

This clone was observed a single time. The chain couples TRBV6-6 to TRBJ2-1, with 8 bases that match TRBD1. CDR1 is MNHNY and CDR2 is SVGAGI in the germline V gene (reference sequence). The CDR3 is made up of 13 amino acids. The V segment lost 4 bases and the J segment 12 bases; nucleotides outside the gene matches: 8. The CDR3 DNA sequence: TGTGCCAGCAGTTCCGACTTCGGGACAGGGCAGTTCTTC. Translated, it gives CASSSDFGTGQFF.

This chain joins TRBV9 and TRBJ2-1, with 14 nucleotides matching TRBD2. The CDR3 is 17 amino acids. Trimming removed 4 bases from V and 4 bases from J; junction bases left unmatched: 7. Per the germline V gene, CDR1 is SGDLS and CDR2 is YYNGEE. The CDR3: CASSLRTSGGPYNEQFF. The CDR3 DNA sequence: TGTGCCAGCAGCCTTCGGACTAGCGGGGGGCCTTACAATGAGCAGTTCTTC.

This clone was found once. The rearrangement joins TRBV30 to TRBJ2-5, with D possibly called TRBD1 or TRBD2 (5 bases each). The J call may be incorrect, as the DNA end agrees better with TRBJ2-7. CDR1 is GTSNPN and CDR2 is SVGIG in the germline V gene (reference sequence). The length of the CDR3 is 14 residues. As DNA, the CDR3 is TGTGCCTCCACGAGGGAAGGGGTTCGCTACGAGCAGTACTTC. Protein: CASTREGVRYEQYF.

In nucleotides, the CDR3 is TGTGCCAGCAGTTACCAGGGAGGTGAGCAGTTCTTC. Residues: CASSYQGGEQFF. The chain carries TRBV6-5 and TRBJ2-1; D might be TRBD2 (6 bases). V lost 2 bases and J 9 bases, leaving 8 bases between the germline ends. Looked up from germline, CDR1 is MNHEY and CDR2 is SVGAGI. The CDR3 length is 12 residues.

The chain employs TRBV29-1 and TRBJ2-3, with a weak D call TRBD2 (5 bases). There are 15 residues in the CDR3. Germline lookup yields CDR1 SQVTM and CDR2 ANQGSEA. The V and J ends lost 0 bases and 6 bases respectively, with 16 bases between them. CDR3 sequence reads: CSVEDRGGPSDTQYF. In DNA, the CDR3 is TGCAGCGTTGAAGATCGCGGCGGGCCGTCGGATACGCAGTATTTT.

The gene calls are TRBV2 and TRBJ1-4; 8 nucleotides match TRBD1. In germline, CDR1 is SNHLY, CDR2 FYNNEI. The length of the CDR3 is 14 residues. J was trimmed by 5 bases and V by 7 bases; bases with no gene match: 6. This chain's CDR3 is CASITDRGNEKLFF. The CDR3 coding sequence is TGTGCCAGCATTACCGACAGGGGCAATGAAAAACTGTTTTTT. Based on the CDR3 plus reference TRBV2 and TRBJ1-4, the full variable domain is EPEVTQTPSHQVTQMGQEVILRCVPISNHLYFYWYRQILGQKVEFLVSFYNNEISEKSEIFDDQFSVERPDGSNFTLKIRSTKLEDSAMYFCASITDRGNEKLFFGSGTQLSVL.

This clone has a handful of counts. This chain joins TRBV27 and TRBJ2-2; D is uncertain. V lost 5 bases, J lost 7 bases, and 14 bases lay in between. There are 14 residues in the CDR3. Germline loops: CDR1 MNHEY, CDR2 SMNVEV (reference sequence). This CDR3 is CASSPREWGGELFF. As DNA, the CDR3 is TGTGCCAGCAGTCCCCGCGAGTGGGGCGGGGAGCTGTTTTTT.

The genes are TRBV2 and TRBJ2-2; perhaps TRBD1 as D (5 bases). Trimming left V 4 bases short and J 5 bases short, with 14 bases between. Germline V gives CDR1 SNHLY, CDR2 FYNNEI. CDR3 length equals 15 residues. The chain's CDR3 is CASSGIQGGTGELFF. For the CDR3, the DNA is TGTGCCAGCAGTGGTATTCAGGGTGGGACCGGGGAGCTGTTTTTT.

The chain recombines TRBV6-5 with TRBJ2-5, with D possibly being TRBD2 (5 bases). The CDR3 covers 13 residues. CDR1 MNHEY and CDR2 SVGAGI come from the germline V gene. Trimming removed 7 bases at V and 2 bases at J, with 11 bases between. CDR3 residues: CASIGSGQETQYF. In DNA form, the CDR3 reads TGTGCCAGCATAGGGAGCGGTCAAGAGACCCAGTACTTC.

This clone was seen more than once but under ten times. The rearrangement links TRBV28 to TRBJ2-5; a weak D match, TRBD2 (5 bases). The CDR3 runs 13 residues. Trimming cost V 5 bases and J 4 bases, with 11 bases left between them. Germline-derived CDR1 and CDR2 are MDHEN and SYDVKM. CDR3 amino acids: CASSRPSRETQYF. In DNA, the CDR3 is TGTGCCAGCAGTCGTCCTAGCCGAGAGACCCAGTACTTC. The complete variable domain, with remaining parts taken from reference TRBV28 and TRBJ2-5, reads DVKVTQSSRYLVKRTGEKVFLECVQDMDHENMFWYRQDPGLGLRLIYFSYDVKMKEKGDIPEGYSVSREKKERFSLILESASTNQTSMYLCASSRPSRETQYFGPGTRLLVL.

The chain couples TRBV5-4 to TRBJ2-7; D gene ambiguous. There are 13 residues in the CDR3. Looked up from germline, CDR1 is SGHNT and CDR2 is YYREEE (reference sequence). The V end lost 4 bases, the J end lost 3 bases, and 11 bases lay between the germline ends. CDR3 sequence: CASSPFRGYEQYF. The CDR3 DNA reads TGTGCCAGCAGCCCCTTTCGCGGCTACGAGCAGTACTTC.

This chain links TRBV30 with TRBJ2-5; 7 bases line up with TRBD1. After removal of 2 bases from V and 3 bases from J, the junction contained 3 bases not matched to a gene. CDR1 is GTSNPN, CDR2 SVGIG, per germline (reference sequence). The CDR3 loop spans 13 amino acids. CDR3 bases: TGTGCCTGGAGTTTAACAGGGGAAGAGACCCAGTACTTC. Its translation is CAWSLTGEETQYF. Full variable domain (remainder filled in from reference TRBV30 and TRBJ2-5): SQTIHQWPATLVQPVGSPLSLECTVEGTSNPNLYWYRQAAGRGLQLLFYSVGIGQISSEVPQNLSASRPQDRQFILSSKKLLLSDSGFYLCAWSLTGEETQYFGPGTRLLVL.

The V gene is TRBV7-3, the J gene TRBJ2-1; 8 bases match TRBD2. Germline V gives CDR1 SGHTA, CDR2 FQGTGA. This CDR3 is 16 amino acids long. Germline trimming cut 0 bases from V and 7 bases from J; bases unmatched to any gene: 8. CDR3: CASSLTAAGGTNEQFF. Written as DNA, the CDR3 is TGTGCCAGCAGCTTAACAGCGGCGGGAGGAACGAATGAGCAGTTCTTC.

The chain is built from TRBV30 and TRBJ2-7; TRBD1 matches at 7 bases. The CDR3 sequence is 13 residues long. Germline CDR1 is GTSNPN and CDR2 is SVGIG (reference sequence). Germline trimming cut 4 bases from V and 3 bases from J; bases unmatched to any gene: 6. The CDR3 DNA is TGTGCCTGGACCGGGACAGCGAACTACGAGCAGTACTTC. Encoded protein: CAWTGTANYEQYF.

This chain links TRBV19 with TRBJ2-7; D remains ambiguous. This CDR3 contains 11 residues. Germline-derived CDR1 and CDR2 are LNHDA and SQIVND (reference sequence). The ends were cut back, 5 bases at V and 3 bases at J, with 5 bases in the middle. Here the CDR3 DNA reads TGTGCCAGTAGTTCCATCTACGAGCAGTACTTC. The encoded protein is CASSSIYEQYF.

The gene calls are TRBV6-5 and TRBJ1-2; a possible D gene is TRBD1 (5 bases). The CDR3 has 13 amino acids. Germline CDR1 reads MNHEY; CDR2 reads SVGAGI. V lost 4 bases and J 5 bases, leaving 11 bases between the germline ends. CDR3 in DNA: TGTGCCAGCAGTTTCCGGGACGGGTATGGCTACACCTTC. Protein: CASSFRDGYGYTF.

This clone came up once. The chain carries TRBV5-1 and TRBJ2-5; D may be TRBD2 (6 bases). The CDR3 is made up of 14 amino acids. V was cut by 4 bases and J by 5 bases, with 15 bases left in between. Germline values: CDR1 SGHRS, CDR2 YFSETQ. CDR3 nucleotides: TGCGCCAGCAGCCTAACTAGCTATTCCGAGACCCAGTACTTC. Its translation: CASSLTSYSETQYF.

The chain recombines TRBV4-1 with TRBJ1-5; possible D gene TRBD1, 6 bases. This CDR3 has 17 residues. Deletions cut 0 bases from V and 1 base from J, with 13 bases between. The V gene's germline CDR1 is MGHRA and CDR2 YSYEKL. The CDR3 region has the DNA TGCGCCAGCAGCCAAGACCCAGGGGTAAGGAGCAATCAGCCCCAGCATTTT. It codes for CASSQDPGVRSNQPQHF.

The chain carries TRBV11-1 and TRBJ1-6; D ambiguous. The CDR3 is 14 amino acids. Germline CDR1 SGHAT, CDR2 FQDESV (reference sequence). V was cut by 1 base and J by 9 bases, with 10 bases left in between. The CDR3 region is CASSLVDGVSPLHF. DNA for the CDR3: TGTGCCAGCAGCTTAGTGGATGGTGTTTCACCCCTCCACTTT.

The V gene is TRBV10-3, the J gene TRBJ1-1, with TRBD1 as a possible D gene (5 bases). This CDR3 comprises 15 residues. The germline gives CDR1 ENHRY, CDR2 SYGVKD. The V end was cut by 4 bases, the J end by 1 base, with 13 bases between. This CDR3 reads CAISGGESGNTEAFF. The DNA of the CDR3 is TGTGCCATCAGTGGGGGGGAGTCCGGGAACACTGAAGCTTTCTTT.

V is TRBV7-9 and J is TRBJ1-2; tentatively, D is TRBD1 (6 bases). The CDR3 is 12 amino acids. V gave up 4 bases and J gave up 7 bases, with 10 bases separating them. Germline CDR1 reads SEHNR; CDR2 reads FQNEAQ (reference sequence). The CDR3 sequence is CASSSRQAGYTF. The CDR3, as DNA: TGTGCCAGCAGCTCCCGACAGGCTGGCTACACCTTC.

The V call is TRBV27, the J call TRBJ2-7; weak D call: TRBD1 (6 bases). The CDR3 is 15 amino acids. The ends were cut back, 4 bases at V and 1 base at J, with 14 bases in the middle. Germline V lookup: CDR1 MNHEY, CDR2 SMNVEV (reference sequence). In DNA, the CDR3 is TGTGCCAGCAGTTCCTTGGGGGCAGATTCCTACGAGCAGTACTTC. Amino acids: CASSSLGADSYEQYF.